Described below is a single T cell receptor (beta chain) sequence and its context. Study processing details: The authors estimated nucleated cell counts from reference gene primer amplification. TCRdb keeps only in-frame clones here, not all; method: immunoSEQ multiplex PCR. The V and J calls and clone size are taken from that table; D and trimming were inferred from the DNA. The sample yields 150,000 or so clones, around 89% seen once. The data originate from a study of blood T cell repertoires in COVID-19. Study overall: PBMCs, B-cell-depleted T cells, or T cells provided the cDNA or gDNA that made up the material.

Germline CDR1 MNHEY, CDR2 SMNVEV (reference sequence). Trimming took 7 bases from V and 7 from J; bases not matched to a gene: 11. The CDR3 contains 14 residues. The gene calls are TRBV27 and TRBJ1-2; TRBD1 matches at 8 bases. Sample: peripheral blood. This TCR was recovered from a man between 18 and 29 years old with COVID-19, enrolled during active disease. The CDR3 DNA reads as TGTGCCAGCAACGCAGGACAGGGATTAAGTGGCTACACCTTC. This encodes CASNAGQGLSGYTF.